This section outlines one T cell receptor (beta chain) sequence together with its context. These data come from a study of blood T cell repertoires in COVID-19. Study information: Collection of acute and convalescent COVID-19 samples took place in the United States, Italy and Spain. PBMCs, B-cell-depleted T cells, or T cells were the source of the cDNA or gDNA that made up the material.

In the authors' workflow: It was from reference gene primer amplification that nucleated cell counts were estimated. Produced via immunoSEQ multiplex PCR; TCRdb's table is partial and in-frame only. The V and J calls and the clone size are those of that table, but D and trimming were determined from the DNA. The sample lists about 42,000 clones; approximately 89% were seen once. Trimming took off 8 bases at V and 0 bases at J, with 10 bases between the two ends. Per germline, CDR1 LNHDA and CDR2 SQIVND (reference sequence). The CDR3 totals 14 residues. V gene TRBV19 combines with J gene TRBJ1-4; D is unclear. The sample consisted of peripheral blood. The sequence derives from a human donor in a cohort sampled during active COVID-19. This CDR3 is CASALVATNEKLFF. CDR3 sequence (DNA): TGTGCCAGTGCCCTAGTTGCAACTAATGAAAAACTGTTTTTT.